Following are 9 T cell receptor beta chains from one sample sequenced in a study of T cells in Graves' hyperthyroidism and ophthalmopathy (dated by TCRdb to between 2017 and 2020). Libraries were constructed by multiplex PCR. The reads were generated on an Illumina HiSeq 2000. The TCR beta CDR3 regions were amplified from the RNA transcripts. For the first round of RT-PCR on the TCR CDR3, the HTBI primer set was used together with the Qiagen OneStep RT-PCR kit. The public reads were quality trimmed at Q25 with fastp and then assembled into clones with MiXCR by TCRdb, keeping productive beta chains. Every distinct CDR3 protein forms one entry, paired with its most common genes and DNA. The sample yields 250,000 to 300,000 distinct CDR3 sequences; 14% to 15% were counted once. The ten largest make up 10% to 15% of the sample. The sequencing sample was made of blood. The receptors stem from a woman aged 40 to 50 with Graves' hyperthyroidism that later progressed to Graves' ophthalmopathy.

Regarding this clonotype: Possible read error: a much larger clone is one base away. The CDR3: CASGSSGRALETQYF. CDR3 sequence (DNA): TGTGCCAGCGGCTCTAGCGGGAGGGCCTTGGAGACCCAGTACTTC. The chain employs TRBV7-3 and TRBJ2-5; 12 nucleotides match TRBD2. Per the germline V gene, CDR1 is SGHTA and CDR2 is FQGTGA. The CDR3 contains 15 residues. J lost 5 bases, V lost 8 bases, and 9 bases had no gene match.

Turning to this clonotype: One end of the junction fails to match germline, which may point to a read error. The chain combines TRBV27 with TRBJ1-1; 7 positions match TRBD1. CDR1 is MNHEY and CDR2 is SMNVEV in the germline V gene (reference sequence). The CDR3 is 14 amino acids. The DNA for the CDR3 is TGTGCCAGCGGTTTACAGGGGATAAACTCTGAAGCTTTCTTT. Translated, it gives CASGLQGINSEAFF.

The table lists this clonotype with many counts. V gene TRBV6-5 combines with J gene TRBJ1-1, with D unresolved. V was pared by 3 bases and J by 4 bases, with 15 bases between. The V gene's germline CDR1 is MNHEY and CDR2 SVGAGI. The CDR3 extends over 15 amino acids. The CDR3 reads CASSYISTGSTEAFF. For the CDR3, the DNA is TGTGCCAGCAGTTATATTTCAACCGGGTCCACTGAAGCTTTCTTT.

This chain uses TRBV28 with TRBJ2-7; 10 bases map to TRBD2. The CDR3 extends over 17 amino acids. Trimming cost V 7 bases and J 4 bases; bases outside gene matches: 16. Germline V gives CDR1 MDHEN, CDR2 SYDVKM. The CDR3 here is CASTGASGRSVWYEQYF. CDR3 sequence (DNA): TGTGCCAGCACGGGGGCTAGCGGGAGATCTGTGTGGTACGAGCAGTACTTC.

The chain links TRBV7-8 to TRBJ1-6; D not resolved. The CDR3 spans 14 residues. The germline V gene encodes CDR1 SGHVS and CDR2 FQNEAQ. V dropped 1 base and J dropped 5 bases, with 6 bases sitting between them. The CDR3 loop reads CASSLERNNSPLHF. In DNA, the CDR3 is TGTGCCAGCAGCTTAGAGCGGAATAATTCACCCCTCCACTTT. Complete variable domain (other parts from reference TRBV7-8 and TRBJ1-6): GAGVSQSPRYKVAKRGQDVALRCDPISGHVSLFWYQQALGQGPEFLTYFQNEAQLDKSGLPSDRFFAERPEGSVSTLKIQRTQQEDSAVYLCASSLERNNSPLHFGNGTRLTVT.

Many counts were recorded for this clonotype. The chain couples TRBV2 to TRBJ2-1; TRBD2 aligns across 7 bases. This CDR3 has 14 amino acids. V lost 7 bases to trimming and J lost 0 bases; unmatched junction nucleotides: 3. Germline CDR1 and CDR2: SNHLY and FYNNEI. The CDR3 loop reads CASTRTSSYNEQFF. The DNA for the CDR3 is TGTGCCAGCACCAGGACTAGCTCCTACAATGAGCAGTTCTTC.

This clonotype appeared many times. The CDR3 DNA reads as TGTGCCAGCCTTAGCGGGGGCTACGATTCTTACGAGCAGTACTTC. It codes for CASLSGGYDSYEQYF. The chain has TRBV28 and TRBJ2-7; 9 nucleotides line up with TRBD2. V was clipped by 8 bases and J by 4 bases; unmatched bases: 12. Per germline, CDR1 MDHEN and CDR2 SYDVKM. The CDR3 runs 15 residues.

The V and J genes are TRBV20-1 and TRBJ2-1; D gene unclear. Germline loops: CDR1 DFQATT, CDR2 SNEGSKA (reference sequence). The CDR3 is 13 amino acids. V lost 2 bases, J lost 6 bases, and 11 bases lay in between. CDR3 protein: CSARRAPGNEQFF. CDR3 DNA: TGCAGTGCTAGAAGGGCCCCGGGCAATGAGCAGTTCTTC.

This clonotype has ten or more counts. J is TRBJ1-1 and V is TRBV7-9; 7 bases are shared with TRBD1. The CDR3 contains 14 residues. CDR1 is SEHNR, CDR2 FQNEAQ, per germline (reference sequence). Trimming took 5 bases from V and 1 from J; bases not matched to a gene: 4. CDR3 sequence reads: CASSRDSENTEAFF. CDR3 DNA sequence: TGTGCCAGCAGCCGGGACAGTGAGAACACTGAAGCTTTCTTT.